The T cell receptor beta chain described here comes from a study of T-cell reconstitution after alpha-beta-depleted transplantation in children. This clonotype was found many times. Its antigen remains unidentified. Unique molecular identifiers were built into the TCRbeta library. In TCRdb, the PCR reads were re-called with MiXCR into one record per CDR3 protein. The sample lists a few hundred thousand distinct CDR3 sequences; about 9.4% were seen once. CDR3 length: 15 residues. V was pared by 0 bases and J by 5 bases, with 10 bases between. Germline V CDR1 and CDR2: LNHNV, YYDKDF (reference sequence). General study findings and limits: Among T cells one year after transplant, newly produced cells accounted for most counts and diversity.

This specimen consisted of PBMCs, obtained before TCRalphabeta/CD19-depleted stem cell transplant. V gene TRBV15 combines with J gene TRBJ1-4; D gene ambiguous. This sequence was found in a boy younger than two with acute myeloid leukemia, due to receive a stem cell transplant. Here the CDR3 reads CATSRELGGNEKLFF. CDR3 coding DNA: TGTGCCACCAGCAGAGAACTCGGAGGGAATGAAAAACTGTTTTTT.